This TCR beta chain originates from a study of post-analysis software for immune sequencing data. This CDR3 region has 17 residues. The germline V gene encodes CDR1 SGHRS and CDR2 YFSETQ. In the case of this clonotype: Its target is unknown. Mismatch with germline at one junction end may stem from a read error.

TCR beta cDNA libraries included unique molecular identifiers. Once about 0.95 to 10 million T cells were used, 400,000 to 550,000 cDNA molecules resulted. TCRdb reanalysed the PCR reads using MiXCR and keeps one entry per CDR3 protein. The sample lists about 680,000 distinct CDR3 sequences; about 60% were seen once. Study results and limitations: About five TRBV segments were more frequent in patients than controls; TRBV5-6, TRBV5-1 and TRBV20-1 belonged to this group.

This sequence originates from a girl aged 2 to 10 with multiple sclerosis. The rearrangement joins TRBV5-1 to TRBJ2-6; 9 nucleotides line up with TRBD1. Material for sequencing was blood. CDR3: CTSSHGQGTSGANVLTF. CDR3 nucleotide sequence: TGCACCAGCAGCCACGGACAGGGGACCTCTGGGGCCAACGTCCTGACTTTC.